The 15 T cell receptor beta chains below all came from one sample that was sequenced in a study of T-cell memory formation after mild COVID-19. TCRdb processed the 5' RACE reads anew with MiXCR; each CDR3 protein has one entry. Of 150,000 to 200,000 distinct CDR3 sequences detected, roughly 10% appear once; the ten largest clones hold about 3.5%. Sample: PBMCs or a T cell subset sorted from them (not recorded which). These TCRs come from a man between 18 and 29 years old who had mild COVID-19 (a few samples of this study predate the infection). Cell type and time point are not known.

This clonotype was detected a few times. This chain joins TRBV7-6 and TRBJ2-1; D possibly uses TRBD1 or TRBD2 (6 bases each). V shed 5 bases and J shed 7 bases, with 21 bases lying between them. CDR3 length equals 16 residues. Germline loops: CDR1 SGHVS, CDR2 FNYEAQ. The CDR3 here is CASSPKRLGAGNEQFF. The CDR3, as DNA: TGTGCCAGCAGCCCAAAAAGGCTGGGGGCGGGAAATGAGCAGTTCTTC.

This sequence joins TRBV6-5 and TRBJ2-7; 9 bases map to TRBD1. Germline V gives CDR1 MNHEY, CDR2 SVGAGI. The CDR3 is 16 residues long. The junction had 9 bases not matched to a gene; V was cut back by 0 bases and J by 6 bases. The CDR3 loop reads CASSYSSGTGLAEQYV. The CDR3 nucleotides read TGTGCCAGCAGTTACTCTTCCGGGACAGGGCTAGCCGAGCAGTACGTC.

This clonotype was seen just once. The CDR3 sequence: CASSFFRKETQYF. The DNA for the CDR3 is TGTGCCAGCAGCTTCTTCAGAAAAGAGACCCAGTACTTC. This sequence joins TRBV5-5 and TRBJ2-5; D unresolved. The CDR3 loop spans 13 amino acids. V was clipped by 2 bases and J by 3 bases, with 8 bases between them. Per germline, CDR1 SGHKS and CDR2 YYEKEE (reference sequence).

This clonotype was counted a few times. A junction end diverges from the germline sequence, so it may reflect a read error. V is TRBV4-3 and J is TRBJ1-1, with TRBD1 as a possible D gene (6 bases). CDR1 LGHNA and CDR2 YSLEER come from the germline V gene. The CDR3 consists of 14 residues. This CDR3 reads CASSHAGANSEAFF. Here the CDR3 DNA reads TGCGCCAGCAGCCATGCAGGGGCGAACAGTGAAGCTTTCTTT.

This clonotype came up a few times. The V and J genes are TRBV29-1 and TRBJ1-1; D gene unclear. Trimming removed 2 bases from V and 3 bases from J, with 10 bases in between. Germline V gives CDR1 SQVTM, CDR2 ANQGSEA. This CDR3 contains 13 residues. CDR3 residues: CSVENQPHTEAFF. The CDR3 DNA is TGCAGCGTTGAAAACCAGCCTCACACTGAAGCTTTCTTT.

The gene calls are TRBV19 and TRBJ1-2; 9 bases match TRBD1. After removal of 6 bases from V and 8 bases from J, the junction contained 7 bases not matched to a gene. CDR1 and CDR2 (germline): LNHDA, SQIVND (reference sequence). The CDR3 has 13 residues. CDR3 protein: CASSPGQGSGYTF. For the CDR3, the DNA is TGTGCCAGTAGCCCGGGACAGGGAAGCGGCTACACCTTC.

CDR3 sequence reads: CASSHNRAGANVLTF. DNA of the CDR3: TGTGCCAGCAGCCACAACAGGGCTGGGGCCAACGTCCTGACTTTC. The chain uses TRBV25-1 and TRBJ2-6, with a tentative D call TRBD1 (6 bases). Germline V CDR1 and CDR2: MGHDK, SYGVNS. Trimming removed 6 bases at V and 2 bases at J, with 11 bases between. The CDR3 spans 15 residues.

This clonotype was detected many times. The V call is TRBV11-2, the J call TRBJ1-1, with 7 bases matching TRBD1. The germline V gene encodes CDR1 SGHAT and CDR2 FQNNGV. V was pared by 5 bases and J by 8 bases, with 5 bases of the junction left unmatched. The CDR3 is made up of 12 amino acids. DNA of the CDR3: TGTGCCAGCAGCGTGTTGACAGGGGAAGCTTTCTTT. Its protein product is CASSVLTGEAFF.

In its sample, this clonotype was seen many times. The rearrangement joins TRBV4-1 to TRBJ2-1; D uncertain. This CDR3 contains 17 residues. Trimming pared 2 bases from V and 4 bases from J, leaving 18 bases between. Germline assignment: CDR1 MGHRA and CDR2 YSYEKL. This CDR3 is CASSQNPQLATYNEQFF. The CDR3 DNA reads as TGCGCCAGCAGCCAAAATCCCCAACTGGCGACATACAATGAGCAGTTCTTC.

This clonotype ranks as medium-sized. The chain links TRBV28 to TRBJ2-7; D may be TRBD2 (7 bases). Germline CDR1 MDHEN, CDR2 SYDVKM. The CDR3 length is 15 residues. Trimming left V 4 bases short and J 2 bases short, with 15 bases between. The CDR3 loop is CASSSTGGITYEQYF. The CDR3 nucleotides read TGTGCCAGCAGTTCCACGGGGGGCATAACCTACGAGCAGTACTTC.

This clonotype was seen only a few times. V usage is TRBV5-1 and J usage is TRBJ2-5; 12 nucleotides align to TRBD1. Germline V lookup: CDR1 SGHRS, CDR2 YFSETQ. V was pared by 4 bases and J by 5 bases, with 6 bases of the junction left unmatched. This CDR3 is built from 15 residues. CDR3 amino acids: CASSGRDRGLETQYF. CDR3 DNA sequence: TGCGCCAGCAGCGGCCGGGACAGGGGGCTTGAGACCCAGTACTTC.

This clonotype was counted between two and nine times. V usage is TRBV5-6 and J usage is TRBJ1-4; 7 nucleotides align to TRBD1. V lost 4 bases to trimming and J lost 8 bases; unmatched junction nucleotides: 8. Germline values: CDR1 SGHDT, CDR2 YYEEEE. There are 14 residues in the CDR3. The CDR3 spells CASSPTGFAEKLFF. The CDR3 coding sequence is TGTGCCAGCAGCCCGACAGGGTTTGCAGAAAAACTGTTTTTT.

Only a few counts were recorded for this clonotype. The CDR3 DNA reads TGTGCCAGCAGCTCGCGGGGGGGCCTGGACACCGGGGAGCTGTTTTTT. Its protein product is CASSSRGGLDTGELFF. The chain has TRBV7-3 and TRBJ2-2, with 9 bases matching TRBD2. Germline V gives CDR1 SGHTA, CDR2 FQGTGA. V dropped 4 bases and J dropped 3; count of bases not matched to a gene: 6. The CDR3 spans 16 residues.

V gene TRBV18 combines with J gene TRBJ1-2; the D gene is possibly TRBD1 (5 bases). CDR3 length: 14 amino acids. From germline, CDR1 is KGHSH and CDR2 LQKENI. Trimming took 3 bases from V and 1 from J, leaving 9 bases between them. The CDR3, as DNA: TGTGCCAGCTCACCGTCCGGGGGTAACTATGGCTACACCTTC. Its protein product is CASSPSGGNYGYTF.

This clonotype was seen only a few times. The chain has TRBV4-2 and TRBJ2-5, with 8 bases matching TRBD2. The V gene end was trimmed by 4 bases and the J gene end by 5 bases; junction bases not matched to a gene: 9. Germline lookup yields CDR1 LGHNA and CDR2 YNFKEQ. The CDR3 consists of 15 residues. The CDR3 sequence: CASSRGSAGVETQYF. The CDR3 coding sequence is TGTGCCAGCAGCCGCGGGTCAGCGGGGGTGGAGACCCAGTACTTC.